What follows describes a single T cell receptor (beta chain). Its specificity is not known. The data derive from a study of blood T cells in healthy people across ages. Overall study context: For every two T cells, template switching captured about one barcoded beta molecule.

Study-level points and caveats: Estimates based on one million T cells were treated as lower bounds. A conclusive naive versus antigen-experienced comparison was prevented by the unsorted PBMCs.

The germline V and J ends were trimmed by 0 bases and 7 bases, with 9 bases remaining between them. This CDR3 is built from 13 residues. From germline, CDR1 is MNHNS and CDR2 SASEGT. It was with a sample-barcoded 5' primer and a J-beta primer mix that a second PCR of roughly 6 to 11 cycles was run. Using its own MiXCR run on the 5' RACE reads, TCRdb lists one record per CDR3 protein. The sample yields roughly 1,500,000 distinct CDR3 sequences, about 31% seen once. The amount of total RNA extracted per sample was at least 6 micrograms. Material: blood. The chain couples TRBV6-1 to TRBJ2-5; the D is unclear. The TCR comes from a woman in her twenties or thirties in good health. CDR3 sequence reads: CASSEAGWGTQYF. The CDR3 nucleotides read TGTGCCAGCAGTGAAGCGGGATGGGGGACCCAGTACTTC.